This TCR beta chain was identified in a study of blood T cell repertoires in COVID-19. Study background: T cells, B-cell-depleted T cells, or PBMCs supplied cDNA or gDNA.

Participant age was roughly 18 to 89 years, and participants resided in roughly 25 US areas. Cohort allocation depended upon clinical history that participants reported. Looked up from germline, CDR1 is SNHLY and CDR2 is FYNNEI. The CDR3 is 13 residues long. With V trimmed by 8 bases and J by 8 bases, 5 bases remained unmatched. As processed by the authors: Estimation of nucleated cell counts was performed using reference gene primer amplification. The data were produced by immunoSEQ multiplex PCR, yet TCRdb's version contains in-frame clones alone and is incomplete. The DNA gave D and trimming, while V, J and clone size come from that table. The sample includes roughly 260,000 clones, around 90% of them seen just once.

Material for sequencing was PBMCs or T cells enriched from blood (not recorded which). The chain recombines TRBV2 with TRBJ1-3; 11 bases are shared with TRBD1. The clonotype was recovered from a human donor in a cohort exposed to, infected with or recovered from COVID-19 (not recorded which). The donor label of this sample is uncertain. CDR3 loop: CASSDRGLDTIYF. In DNA form, the CDR3 reads TGTGCCAGCTCGGACAGGGGGCTGGACACCATATATTTT.